The clone carrying this TCR beta chain has a handful of counts. This sample was taken from a study of blood T cell repertoires in COVID-19. Whole-study context: Samples of COVID-19 (acute and convalescent) were obtained from the United States, Italy and Spain. T cells, B-cell-depleted T cells, or PBMCs provided the cDNA or gDNA that served as material.

Original processing methods: For nucleated cells, counts were estimated from reference gene primer amplification. Here immunoSEQ multiplex PCR was the method, and the copy in TCRdb shows in-frame clones only, minus some. Clonal size and the V and J genes are those of that table, whereas D and trimming came from the DNA. The table includes approximately 170,000 clones, roughly 84% detected once. The CDR3 spans 13 residues. Trimming cost V 3 bases and J 3 bases, with 11 bases left between them. Germline V gene sequence: CDR1 GTSNPN, CDR2 SVGIG (reference sequence). V gene TRBV30 combines with J gene TRBJ1-2; D uncertain. The sequencing input was peripheral blood. This TCR came from a human donor with acute or convalescent COVID-19. The donor label of this sample is uncertain. The CDR3 spells CAWRVGRDYGYTF. Written as DNA, the CDR3 is TGTGCCTGGAGGGTGGGCCGTGACTATGGCTACACCTTC.